The 22 T cell receptor beta chains given below trace back to one sample, sequenced in a study of response to subunit inactivated influenza vaccine. TCRdb re-called the RT-PCR reads with MiXCR, one entry per CDR3 protein. Here the sample spans under 950,000 distinct CDR3 sequences, roughly 20% being singletons. The material sequenced was PBMCs from blood, taken 4 to 6 days after vaccination. The receptors were gathered from a man aged 50 to 59 who received an inactivated influenza vaccine.

There are a few counts of this clonotype. V and J are TRBV11-2 and TRBJ2-1; 9 bases line up with TRBD2. The CDR3 consists of 16 residues. J gave up 3 bases and V 4 bases, and 7 bases lay outside the gene matches. Germline V gives CDR1 SGHAT, CDR2 FQNNGV. The CDR3 reads CASSSLREGFYNEQFF. CDR3 bases: TGTGCCAGCAGCTCCTTGCGGGAGGGGTTCTACAATGAGCAGTTCTTC.

This chain links TRBV7-9 with TRBJ2-2; 8 bases map to TRBD2. V gave up 6 bases and J gave up 4 bases; unmatched junction bases: 10. CDR1 and CDR2 from the germline V gene are SEHNR and FQNEAQ (reference sequence). The CDR3 spans 16 residues. The CDR3 DNA is TGTGCCAGCAGGGGAGGGCGAGCGGGAGTCACCGGGGAGCTGTTTTTT. Protein product: CASRGGRAGVTGELFF.

Only a few counts were recorded for this clonotype. The chain carries TRBV21-1 and TRBJ2-1; TRBD2, the table's D call, was not compared with the DNA. TRBV21-1 is reported as a pseudogene. The CDR3 has 17 amino acids. DNA of the CDR3: TGTGCCAGCAGCCCCTATAGCTGGACTCCCTCCTACAATGAGCAGTTCTTC. Its protein is CASSPYSWTPSYNEQFF.

The genes are TRBV12-3 or TRBV12-4 and TRBJ2-6; D gene unclear. Trimming cost V 7 bases and J 4 bases, with 14 bases left between them. CDR3 length: 15 residues. CDR3 loop: CASTWAAYGANVLTF. In DNA, the CDR3 is TGTGCCAGCACCTGGGCCGCGTACGGGGCCAACGTCCTGACTTTC.

This sequence joins TRBV4-1 and TRBJ2-3, with D possibly TRBD2 on 5 matching bases. This CDR3 region has 16 residues. Germline V gene data show CDR1 as MGHRA and CDR2 as YSYEKL. The ends were cut back, 3 bases at V and 0 bases at J, with 13 bases in the middle. This CDR3 reads CASSQGVQISTDTQYF. The CDR3 bases are TGCGCCAGCAGCCAGGGAGTACAGATTAGCACAGATACGCAGTATTTT.

This chain uses TRBV7-6 with TRBJ2-5; TRBD2 matches at 8 bases. Germline CDR1 and CDR2: SGHVS and FNYEAQ. The CDR3 is 16 residues long. Trimming cost V 5 bases and J 5 bases; bases outside gene matches: 13. As DNA, the CDR3 is TGTGCCAGCAGCCCTGCGCGCCGGGAGGGCTCGGAGACCCAGTACTTC. Protein product: CASSPARREGSETQYF.

This clonotype was picked up a small number of times. V is TRBV7-2 and J is TRBJ2-7; D remains ambiguous. The V and J ends lost 0 bases and 1 base respectively, with 10 bases between them. CDR1 SGHTA and CDR2 FQGNSA come from the germline V gene. The CDR3 contains 15 residues. The CDR3 nucleotides read TGTGCCAGCAGCTTAGCAGTGTCTAGGTCCTACGAGCAGTACTTC. It is translated as CASSLAVSRSYEQYF.

V usage is TRBV6-5 and J usage is TRBJ2-3; D may correspond to TRBD1 or TRBD2 (5 bases each). The length of the CDR3 is 15 residues. With 2 bases removed from V and 1 base from J, the gap between germline ends came to 10 bases. Germline lookup yields CDR1 MNHEY and CDR2 SVGAGI. The CDR3 region is CASSYGGAGTDTQYF. Here the CDR3 DNA reads TGTGCCAGCAGTTACGGGGGAGCAGGCACAGATACGCAGTATTTT.

This clonotype was picked up a small number of times. At one boundary the junction diverges from the germline segment, which might be a read error. The rearrangement links TRBV5-1 to TRBJ2-2; 8 nucleotides agree with TRBD1. The CDR3 is 15 residues long. CDR1 and CDR2 from the germline V gene are SGHRS and YFSETQ. The CDR3: CACSAGQGGTGELFF. Written as DNA, the CDR3 is TGCGCCTGCAGCGCCGGACAGGGAGGCACCGGGGAGCTGTTTTTT. Full variable domain (rest looked up from reference TRBV5-1 and TRBJ2-2): KAGVTQTPRYLIKTRGQQVTLSCSPISGHRSVSWYQQTPGQGLQFLFEYFSETQRNKGNFPGRFSGRQFSNSRSEMNVSTLELGDSALYLCACSAGQGGTGELFFGEGSRLTVL.

V and J are TRBV4-3 and TRBJ2-3; tentatively, D is TRBD2 (5 bases). The CDR3 has 13 residues. V was clipped by 2 bases and J by 4 bases, with 7 bases between them. Germline values: CDR1 LGHNA, CDR2 YSLEER. The DNA for the CDR3 is TGCGCCAGCAGCCAATTGGGAGCAGATACGCAGTATTTT. Encoded protein: CASSQLGADTQYF.

This clonotype was seen many times. This rearrangement joins TRBV7-2 to TRBJ1-5; 7 nucleotides line up with TRBD1. Germline V CDR1 and CDR2: SGHTA, FQGNSA. J was trimmed by 4 bases and V by 5 bases; bases with no gene match: 5. The CDR3 has 14 residues. The CDR3 spells CASSQYRGNQPQHF. CDR3 coding DNA: TGTGCCAGCAGCCAATACAGGGGAAATCAGCCCCAGCATTTT.

The chain uses TRBV7-6 and TRBJ2-3; TRBD1 agrees at 8 bases. V shed 1 base, J shed 2 bases, and the junction held 5 bases outside the gene matches. This CDR3 region has 16 residues. The germline gives CDR1 SGHVS, CDR2 FNYEAQ. The CDR3 spells CASSLVGTGPTDTQYF. CDR3 coding DNA: TGTGCCAGCAGCTTAGTGGGGACAGGCCCCACAGATACGCAGTATTTT.

In this sample, this clonotype turned up a few times. The V and J genes are TRBV6-1 and TRBJ1-1; D ambiguous. Germline CDR1 reads MNHNS; CDR2 reads SASEGT. CDR3 length: 15 residues. Trimming stripped 6 bases from V and 4 bases from J, with 18 bases between. The CDR3 DNA sequence: TGTGCCAGCAGCGCGGGCATTATGCGAGCCACTGAAGCTTTCTTT. Amino acids: CASSAGIMRATEAFF.

This chain links TRBV6-2 or TRBV6-3 with TRBJ2-7, with 9 bases matching TRBD1. Germline V gene sequence: CDR1 MNHEY, CDR2 SVGEGT. The CDR3 extends over 12 amino acids. V lost 11 bases and J lost 3; bases outside the gene matches: 5. The DNA of the CDR3 is TGTGCCGTACAGGGGGCCCTCTACGAGCAGTACTTC. This gives the protein CAVQGALYEQYF.

A few counts support this clonotype. The junction and the germline gene differ at one end; a read error may be behind it. CDR3 in DNA: TGTGCCGGCAGCCCCGTGGGACTAGGCCCTTACGAGCAGTACTTC. Translating it yields CAGSPVGLGPYEQYF. The chain recombines TRBV7-2 with TRBJ2-7, with 8 bases fitting TRBD2. The CDR3 runs 15 residues. Looked up from germline, CDR1 is SGHTA and CDR2 is FQGNSA.

The table lists this clonotype with a few counts. V usage is TRBV6-2 or TRBV6-3 and J usage is TRBJ1-1, with D possibly being TRBD1 (6 bases). Trimming shortened V by 6 bases and J by 0 bases, and 14 bases separated the two germline ends. Germline CDR1 reads MNHEY; CDR2 reads SVGEGT. This CDR3 has 15 amino acids. The CDR3 spells CASRGHGPVNTEAFF. In DNA form, the CDR3 reads TGTGCCAGCAGGGGACATGGGCCCGTGAACACTGAAGCTTTCTTT.

The V and J genes are TRBV29-1 and TRBJ2-7; the D gene is possibly TRBD1 (5 bases). Germline loops: CDR1 SQVTM, CDR2 ANQGSEA. Trimming pared 7 bases from V and 6 bases from J, leaving 16 bases between. This CDR3 contains 12 residues. CDR3 sequence (DNA): TGCAGCGGGATAGCAGGGCCCTCCGAGCAGTACTTC. Translation: CSGIAGPSEQYF.

This clonotype was observed a handful of times. This chain uses TRBV28 with TRBJ2-7, with D perhaps matching TRBD2 (6 bases). There are 14 residues in the CDR3. Trimming left V 5 bases short and J 1 base short, with 12 bases between. Germline lookup yields CDR1 MDHEN and CDR2 SYDVKM. The CDR3 region is CASSPRDWSYEQYF. In nucleotides, the CDR3 is TGTGCCAGCAGTCCCAGGGACTGGTCCTACGAGCAGTACTTC.

This clonotype was seen more than once but under ten times. This chain connects TRBV20-1 to TRBJ2-3, with 8 bases identical to TRBD1. The length of the CDR3 is 15 residues. The V segment lost 1 base and the J segment 3 bases; nucleotides outside the gene matches: 6. Germline CDR1 and CDR2: DFQATT and SNEGSKA (reference sequence). The CDR3 DNA reads as TGCAGTGCTAGAGCCTTCAGGGGGCGGACAGATACGCAGTATTTT. This codes for CSARAFRGRTDTQYF.

This clonotype was counted between two and nine times. The chain has TRBV28 and TRBJ2-7; 7 bases line up with TRBD2. Germline V gene data show CDR1 as MDHEN and CDR2 as SYDVKM. The CDR3 extends over 18 amino acids. Losses at the gene ends were 4 bases for V and 2 bases for J; bases not matched to a gene: 17. This chain's CDR3 is CASSSTIMTAGDPYEQYF. CDR3 nucleotide sequence: TGTGCCAGCAGTTCAACAATAATGACGGCGGGAGACCCCTACGAGCAGTACTTC. Full variable domain (outside the CDR3, taken from reference TRBV28 and TRBJ2-7): DVKVTQSSRYLVKRTGEKVFLECVQDMDHENMFWYRQDPGLGLRLIYFSYDVKMKEKGDIPEGYSVSREKKERFSLILESASTNQTSMYLCASSSTIMTAGDPYEQYFGPGTRLTVT.

This clonotype was detected a few times. This chain links TRBV4-2 with TRBJ2-7; D uncertain. Trimming cost V 0 bases and J 2 bases, with 11 bases left between them. The CDR3 length is 15 residues. CDR1 is LGHNA and CDR2 is YNFKEQ in the germline V gene. DNA of the CDR3: TGTGCCAGCAGCCAAGACCCCAGGAATCCCTACGAGCAGTACTTC. Its translation: CASSQDPRNPYEQYF.

The chain links TRBV7-9 to TRBJ1-4; weak D call: TRBD1 (6 bases). Trimming pared 4 bases from V and 4 bases from J, leaving 16 bases between. Germline V lookup: CDR1 SEHNR, CDR2 FQNEAQ (reference sequence). The CDR3 is 16 amino acids. This CDR3 is CASSSPSRGINEKLFF. The CDR3 nucleotides are TGTGCCAGCAGCTCGCCCTCGAGGGGGATTAATGAAAAACTGTTTTTT.